This TCR beta chain was documented in a study of T cell responses to AZD1222 COVID-19 vaccine. CDR3 size: 14 residues. Germline lookup yields CDR1 SGHDT and CDR2 YYEEEE. The trim removed 1 base at V and 5 bases at J, leaving 5 bases unmatched. Repertoires were generated with immunoSEQ multiplex PCR, while TCRdb's copy carries only in-frame clones and drops some. The sample contains about 110,000 clones, around 89% of which appear only once. The V call is TRBV5-6, the J call TRBJ2-7; 8 nucleotides match TRBD1. The specimen was peripheral blood, collected 28 days after the second AZD1222 dose. The receptor was isolated from an adult who received the AZD1222 COVID-19 vaccine. The CDR3 DNA sequence: TGTGCCAGCAGCTTGTCGGACAGGGCCCACGAGCAGTACTTC. It specifies CASSLSDRAHEQYF.